This T cell receptor beta chain is from a study of T cell clones after liver transplantation. Study information: Immunosuppression withdrawal was tried within 2 years after liver transplantation in this trial.

Findings and caveats of the study: The donor-reactive repertoire was only partly measurable in a couple of subjects, lacking donor cells.

As concerns this clone: Antigen specificity is unknown.

The germline CDR1 and CDR2 sequences are SGHKS and YYEKEE (reference sequence). The J segment lost 5 bases and the V segment lost 3 bases, leaving 9 bases of the junction unmatched. The CDR3 contains 15 residues. Clones were sequenced by immunoSEQ multiplex PCR, and TCRdb holds only the in-frame ones, with some missing. The table records some 7,900 clones, 80% of them present only once. This TCR came from a human donor who received a liver transplant. This chain uses TRBV5-5 with TRBJ1-2, with TRBD1 identical over 8 bases. The input for sequencing was CD8+ T cells from blood, taken before liver transplant. The CDR3 loop is CASSYGQGVEYGYTF. In DNA, the CDR3 is TGTGCCAGCAGCTACGGACAGGGTGTAGAGTATGGCTACACCTTC.